These T cell receptor beta chains were read from a single sample in a study of blood T cell repertoires in COVID-19. Only in-frame clones appear in the TCRdb table, and some are missing; sequencing was by immunoSEQ multiplex PCR. Of 270,000 or so clones in the sample, approximately 89% were seen once. Input material: peripheral blood. These receptors were collected from a woman aged 40-49 years who had recovered from COVID-19. Both conserved end residues are part of each CDR3. The D gene is left open where the match is weak. Some rows have no size entry. The others give once, few or many, or a class for an expanded clone.

D gene	clone size	V gene	J gene	CDR3 protein	CDR3 DNA
TRBD1	-	TRBV3-1/TRBV3-2	TRBJ1-1	CASSQETGSIGTEAFF	TGTGCCAGCAGCCAAGAGACAGGGAGTATAGGCACTGAAGCTTTCTTT
TRBD1	-	TRBV10-3	TRBJ2-1	CAIKGTGGNEQFF	TGTGCCATTAAAGGGACAGGGGGCAATGAGCAGTTCTTC
TRBD1	once	TRBV7-3	TRBJ2-2	CASSSTGGAGTGELFF	TGTGCCAGCAGCTCTACAGGGGGCGCAGGCACCGGGGAGCTGTTTTTT
-	-	TRBV3-1/TRBV3-2	TRBJ1-1	CASSPPVGRIAEAFF	TGTGCCAGCAGCCCCCCCGTGGGGCGAATCGCTGAAGCTTTCTTT
TRBD2	-	TRBV7-7	TRBJ2-1	CASSLEGTSGRAGYNEQFF	TGTGCCAGCAGCTTAGAGGGGACTAGCGGGAGGGCCGGCTACAATGAGCAGTTCTTC
-	-	TRBV5-6	TRBJ2-1	CASSSRQLLYNEQFF	TGTGCCAGCAGCTCCCGACAGCTTCTTTACAATGAGCAGTTCTTC
TRBD1	-	TRBV28	TRBJ1-2	CASSPGGSYGYTF	TGTGCCAGCAGTCCAGGGGGTAGCTATGGCTACACCTTC
TRBD2	-	TRBV2	TRBJ2-5	CASSLLAGELRTQYF	TGTGCCAGCAGTTTACTAGCGGGGGAATTAAGGACCCAGTACTTC
-	-	TRBV5-6	TRBJ2-7	CASRGLDEQYF	TGTGCCAGCAGGGGACTGGACGAGCAGTACTTC
TRBD1	-	TRBV6-1	TRBJ1-2	CASSDTGAYYGYTF	TGTGCCAGCAGTGATACAGGGGCCTACTATGGCTACACCTTC
TRBD2	-	TRBV5-1	TRBJ2-1	CASSLWSGAGYNEQFF	TGCGCCAGCAGCTTGTGGAGCGGGGCGGGATACAATGAGCAGTTCTTC
-	once	TRBV7-3	TRBJ1-2	CASSLTPRGYGYTF	TGTGCCAGCAGCTTAACGCCCAGGGGATATGGCTACACCTTC
TRBD1	-	TRBV7-2	TRBJ1-5	CASSSQGGIPQHF	TGTGCCAGCAGCTCCCAGGGGGGTATTCCCCAGCATTTT
-	-	TRBV19	TRBJ2-5	CASSLQGPGAQYF	TGTGCCAGTAGCCTACAGGGTCCCGGGGCCCAGTACTTC
-	-	TRBV3-1/TRBV3-2	TRBJ2-5	CASSQVGVQTQYF	TGTGCCAGCAGCCAAGTAGGAGTCCAGACCCAGTACTTC
TRBD2	-	TRBV11-3	TRBJ2-1	CASSSAGTSNIEQFF	TGTGCCAGCAGCTCAGCCGGGACTAGTAATATTGAGCAGTTCTTC
-	-	TRBV6-1	TRBJ1-1	CASSDVGARTEAFF	TGTGCCAGCAGTGACGTGGGGGCTAGGACTGAAGCTTTCTTT
TRBD2	-	TRBV28	TRBJ2-2	CASSLAGVAGELFF	TGTGCCAGCAGTTTAGCGGGGGTTGCCGGGGAGCTGTTTTTT
-	-	TRBV5-1	TRBJ1-2	CASSFDRPGGYTF	TGCGCCAGCAGCTTCGACAGACCAGGCGGCTACACCTTC
-	-	TRBV5-6	TRBJ2-7	CASSFPRGSVSYEQYF	TGTGCCAGCAGCTTCCCCAGAGGGTCGGTATCCTACGAGCAGTACTTC
-	-	TRBV2	TRBJ2-4	CASSAALAKNIQYF	TGTGCCAGCAGTGCCGCACTAGCCAAAAACATTCAGTACTTC
TRBD2	-	TRBV11-3	TRBJ2-1	CASSSLAGVYNEQFF	TGTGCCAGCAGCTCGCTAGCGGGCGTATACAATGAGCAGTTCTTC
TRBD1	-	TRBV5-1	TRBJ1-2	CASSTLRDSRKSGYTF	TGCGCCAGCAGCACGCTTCGGGACAGTCGGAAGTCTGGCTACACCTTC
-	-	TRBV9	TRBJ1-1	CASSVATGNTEAFF	TGTGCCAGCAGCGTAGCCACGGGAAACACTGAAGCTTTCTTT
TRBD1	-	TRBV5-1	TRBJ1-2	CASSYGTGVSYGYTF	TGCGCCAGCAGCTATGGGACAGGCGTCTCCTATGGCTACACCTTC
TRBD1	-	TRBV10-2	TRBJ1-2	CASSGQGYGYTF	TGCGCCAGCAGTGGACAGGGCTATGGCTACACCTTC
TRBD1	-	TRBV25-1	TRBJ2-3	CASSDGQGRDTQYF	TGTGCCAGCAGTGATGGACAGGGGCGGGATACGCAGTATTTT
-	-	TRBV10-3	TRBJ2-5	CAISEGEQETQYF	TGTGCCATCAGTGAGGGGGAGCAAGAGACCCAGTACTTC
-	-	TRBV30	TRBJ1-1	CAWSVLGRGAKAFF	TGTGCCTGGAGTGTACTAGGCAGGGGCGCTAAAGCTTTCTTT
-	-	TRBV28	TRBJ1-5	CASSLATSPNQPQHF	TGTGCCAGCAGTTTAGCGACATCCCCAAATCAGCCCCAGCATTTT
-	-	TRBV27	TRBJ1-3	CASSLNSVSGNTIYF	TGTGCCAGCAGTTTAAATTCCGTATCTGGAAACACCATATATTTT
-	-	TRBV9	TRBJ1-2	CASSGWDNLNYGYTF	TGTGCCAGCAGCGGTTGGGACAACCTTAACTATGGCTACACCTTC
-	-	TRBV2	TRBJ1-5	CASSLTGNQPQHF	TGTGCCAGCAGTTTAACAGGAAATCAGCCCCAGCATTTT
-	-	TRBV7-3	TRBJ2-7	CASAQGKGSYEQYF	TGTGCCAGCGCACAGGGAAAGGGGTCCTACGAGCAGTACTTC
TRBD1	-	TRBV28	TRBJ1-2	CASSPGTGILYGYTF	TGTGCCAGCAGTCCCGGGACAGGGATACTTTATGGCTACACCTTC
-	-	TRBV24-1	TRBJ2-5	CATSDIRDIQETQYF	TGTGCCACCAGTGATATACGGGACATCCAAGAGACCCAGTACTTC